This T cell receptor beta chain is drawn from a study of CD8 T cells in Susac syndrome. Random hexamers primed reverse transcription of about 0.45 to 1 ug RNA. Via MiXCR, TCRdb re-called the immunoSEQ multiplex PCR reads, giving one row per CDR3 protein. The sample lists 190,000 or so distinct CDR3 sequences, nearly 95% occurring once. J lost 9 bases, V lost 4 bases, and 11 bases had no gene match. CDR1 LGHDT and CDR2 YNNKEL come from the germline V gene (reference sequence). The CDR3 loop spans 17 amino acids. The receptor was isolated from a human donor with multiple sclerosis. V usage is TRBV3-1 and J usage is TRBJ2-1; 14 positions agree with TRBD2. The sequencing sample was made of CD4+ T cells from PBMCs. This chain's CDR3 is CASSLQSGLAGAGEQFF. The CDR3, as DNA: TGTGCCAGCAGCCTCCAATCGGGACTAGCGGGAGCGGGTGAGCAGTTCTTC.